This TCR beta chain originates from a study of cytomegalovirus exposure and HLA in healthy donors. Study at large: The roughly 110 validation repertoires used the same platform as the roughly 670 first-cohort repertoires (as reported by a later analysis).

This clone appeared once. Using immunoSEQ multiplex PCR, the repertoire was profiled, and TCRdb retains in-frame clones only, with some absent. The sample carries a few hundred thousand clones, just over 85% recorded once. Germline V gene data show CDR1 as SGHRS and CDR2 as YFSETQ. CDR3 length equals 16 residues. Trimming removed 2 bases at V and 3 bases at J, with 14 bases between. The chain recombines TRBV5-1 with TRBJ1-4; D remains unclear. This clonotype was obtained from a woman under 30 in good health and CMV-seronegative. Sequencing was done on a sample of PBMCs. The CDR3 loop is CASSFGDLAANEKLFF. The CDR3 DNA is TGCGCCAGCAGCTTCGGAGACCTTGCAGCTAATGAAAAACTGTTTTTT.